Below are 20 T cell receptor beta chains sequenced from a single sample in a study of vaccination and CD4 T cells after COVID-19 (dated by TCRdb to between 2022 and 2023). Read against the paper, the sample's treatment or condition label means: roughly 11-day PBMC culture with coronavirus spike peptide pools or control peptides (ViraFEST assay). Library construction relied on PCR. This sample was sequenced with an Illumina iSeq 100. DNA from cultured CD4+ T cells underwent TCR sequencing with the Oncomine TCR Beta short-read assay at the Johns Hopkins FTIC core. TCRdb reprocessing: public reads trimmed at Q25 with fastp, clones called with MiXCR, in-frame beta chains kept. Here each entry gathers all rows of one CDR3 protein and keeps the most common genes and DNA. The sample profile shows over 15,000 distinct CDR3 sequences; roughly 49% of them were found once. The ten largest clones take up about 4% of the sample.

Their antigens are not known. The sample taken for sequencing was CD4+ T cells from blood, cultured in vitro. These receptors were obtained from a human donor who had recovered from COVID-19.

The chain is built from TRBV20-1 and TRBJ1-2; a weak D match, TRBD1 (5 bases). Looked up from germline, CDR1 is DFQATT and CDR2 is SNEGSKA (reference sequence). CDR3 size: 14 residues. The germline V and J ends were trimmed by 2 bases and 5 bases, with 15 bases remaining between them. The CDR3 spells CSARLQQVEYGYTF. Written as DNA, the CDR3 is TGCAGTGCTAGACTCCAACAGGTGGAATATGGCTACACCTTC.

This chain connects TRBV24-1 to TRBJ1-1; possibly TRBD1 for D (5 bases). The CDR3 length is 13 residues. Germline V gene sequence: CDR1 KGHDR, CDR2 SFDVKD. The V and J ends lost 4 bases and 6 bases respectively, with 11 bases between them. The CDR3 loop reads CATSEGTGPEAFF. The CDR3, as DNA: TGTGCCACCAGTGAAGGGACCGGCCCTGAAGCTTTCTTT.

This chain uses TRBV10-3 with TRBJ1-2; D might be TRBD1 (5 bases). Germline loops: CDR1 ENHRY, CDR2 SYGVKD. V was trimmed by 0 bases and J by 4 bases, leaving 15 bases between them. CDR3 length: 16 residues. CDR3 region: CAISESGAPRTYGYTF. The CDR3 region has the DNA TGTGCCATCAGTGAGTCCGGGGCTCCGAGGACCTATGGCTACACCTTC.

This clonotype has more than one count but fewer than ten. The rearrangement uses TRBV7-2 and TRBJ1-5, with 7 bases that match TRBD1. The CDR3 consists of 15 residues. V gave up 5 bases and J gave up 1 base; unmatched junction bases: 5. Germline values: CDR1 SGHTA, CDR2 FQGNSA. The CDR3 DNA is TGTGCCAGCAGCCCACAGGGGACAAGCAATCAGCCCCAGCATTTT. This translates into CASSPQGTSNQPQHF. Complete variable domain (other parts from reference TRBV7-2 and TRBJ1-5): GAGVSQSPSNKVTEKGKDVELRCDPISGHTALYWYRQSLGQGLEFLIYFQGNSAPDKSGLPSDRFSAERTGGSVSTLTIQRTQQEDSAVYLCASSPQGTSNQPQHFGDGTRLSIL.

The V call is TRBV3-1, the J call TRBJ2-7, with D maybe TRBD2 (6 bases). V was clipped by 4 bases and J by 2 bases, with 12 bases between them. This CDR3 comprises 14 residues. The germline V gene encodes CDR1 LGHDT and CDR2 YNNKEL (reference sequence). The CDR3 sequence is CASSLLSGAYEQYF. For the CDR3, the DNA is TGTGCCAGCAGCCTACTTAGCGGAGCCTACGAGCAGTACTTC.

This rearrangement joins TRBV9 to TRBJ2-5; D is undetermined. The germline V and J ends were trimmed by 0 bases and 5 bases, with 5 bases remaining between them. Germline V gene sequence: CDR1 SGDLS, CDR2 YYNGEE. This CDR3 region has 12 residues. CDR3 region: CASSVEGETQYF. The CDR3 coding sequence is TGTGCCAGCAGCGTAGAAGGCGAGACCCAGTACTTC.

The V gene is TRBV19, the J gene TRBJ1-5; no firm D call. Between the trimmed V and J ends, which lost 5 bases and 7 bases, there was a span of 12 bases. This CDR3 spans 13 amino acids. In germline, CDR1 is LNHDA, CDR2 SQIVND (reference sequence). CDR3 coding DNA: TGTGCCAGTAGTGGAAGTGCGGTGCAGCCCCAGCATTTT. Encoded protein: CASSGSAVQPQHF. Supplemented by reference TRBV19 and TRBJ1-5, the full variable domain reads DGGITQSPKYLFRKEGQNVTLSCEQNLNHDAMYWYRQDPGQGLRLIYYSQIVNDFQKGDIAEGYSVSREKKESFPLTVTSAQKNPTAFYLCASSGSAVQPQHFGDGTRLSIL.

Only one count was recorded for this clonotype. The chain is built from TRBV28 and TRBJ2-1, with D possibly being TRBD1 or TRBD2 (5 bases each). V was cut by 10 bases and J by 9 bases, with 13 bases left in between. The germline CDR1 and CDR2 sequences are MDHEN and SYDVKM. CDR3 length: 11 amino acids. The CDR3 region is CAIDAGTEQFF. In nucleotides, the CDR3 is TGTGCCATCGACGCAGGGACTGAGCAGTTCTTC.

The J gene is TRBJ1-2, the V gene TRBV15; D not resolved. The CDR3 covers 14 residues. Germline lookup yields CDR1 LNHNV and CDR2 YYDKDF (reference sequence). V was cut by 1 base and J by 8 bases, with 14 bases left in between. The DNA of the CDR3 is TGTGCCACCAGCAGAGGGTTGATTCTTCGGGGCTACACCTTC. It translates to CATSRGLILRGYTF.

This chain joins TRBV20-1 and TRBJ2-7; 9 bases line up with TRBD1. This CDR3 is built from 12 residues. V trimming: 5 bases; J trimming: 6 bases; junction bases outside the gene matches: 5. Germline V gene lookup returns CDR1 DFQATT and CDR2 SNEGSKA (reference sequence). CDR3 amino acids: CSAGGTGLEQYF. The CDR3 nucleotides read TGCAGTGCTGGGGGGACAGGGCTCGAGCAGTACTTC.

The chain couples TRBV12-3 or TRBV12-4 to TRBJ1-1, with a weak D call TRBD1 (5 bases). The CDR3 contains 13 residues. Trimming stripped 3 bases from V and 4 bases from J, with 9 bases between. The CDR3 is CASSLRGGTEAFF. The DNA for the CDR3 is TGTGCCAGCAGTTTGAGGGGAGGCACTGAAGCTTTCTTT.

The chain has TRBV19 and TRBJ2-7, with D hard to call. CDR3 length equals 14 residues. V shed 3 bases and J shed 4 bases, with 13 bases lying between them. Germline lookup yields CDR1 LNHDA and CDR2 SQIVND (reference sequence). The CDR3 protein is CASSIHPGPYEQYF. CDR3 nucleotide sequence: TGTGCCAGTAGTATCCATCCGGGTCCTTACGAGCAGTACTTC. Full variable domain (remainder filled in from reference TRBV19 and TRBJ2-7): DGGITQSPKYLFRKEGQNVTLSCEQNLNHDAMYWYRQDPGQGLRLIYYSQIVNDFQKGDIAEGYSVSREKKESFPLTVTSAQKNPTAFYLCASSIHPGPYEQYFGPGTRLTVT.

The chain carries TRBV7-9 and TRBJ1-1; TRBD1 aligns across 7 bases. Germline CDR1 and CDR2: SEHNR and FQNEAQ (reference sequence). This CDR3 spans 16 amino acids. Trimming removed 0 bases from V and 6 bases from J; junction bases left unmatched: 10. CDR3 amino acids: CASSLALGQEGPEAFF. DNA of the CDR3: TGTGCCAGCAGCTTAGCGCTTGGACAGGAGGGGCCTGAAGCTTTCTTT.

The CDR3 is CASSLGGGPYNEQFF. In DNA form, the CDR3 reads TGTGCCAGCAGTTTAGGGGGAGGCCCGTACAATGAGCAGTTCTTC. The J gene is TRBJ2-1, the V gene TRBV27; D possibly corresponds to TRBD2 (6 bases). V shed 2 bases and J shed 4 bases, with 12 bases lying between them. CDR1 and CDR2 (germline): MNHEY, SMNVEV (reference sequence). The CDR3 extends over 15 amino acids.

The J gene is TRBJ2-7, the V gene TRBV18, with 7 bases identical to TRBD1. The germline CDR1 and CDR2 sequences are KGHSH and LQKENI. V trimming: 2 bases; J trimming: 5 bases; junction bases outside the gene matches: 3. CDR3 length: 13 amino acids. In DNA form, the CDR3 reads TGTGCCAGCTCACCAAGACAGGGCCACGAGCAGTACTTC. It encodes CASSPRQGHEQYF. Filled out from reference TRBV18 and TRBJ2-7, the complete variable domain reads NAGVMQNPRHLVRRRGQEARLRCSPMKGHSHVYWYRQLPEEGLKFMVYLQKENIIDESGMPKERFSAEFPKEGPSILRIQQVVRGDSAAYFCASSPRQGHEQYFGPGTRLTVT.

The chain has TRBV24-1 and TRBJ2-7, with D perhaps being TRBD1 or TRBD2 (5 bases each). This CDR3 contains 14 residues. Germline loops: CDR1 KGHDR, CDR2 SFDVKD. Trimming pared 5 bases from V and 4 bases from J, leaving 14 bases between. CDR3 nucleotides: TGTGCCACCAGTGCGTCCGGGACGTCGTACGAGCAGTACTTC. Its translation is CATSASGTSYEQYF.

The V gene is TRBV2, the J gene TRBJ1-5; D uncertain. V lost 3 bases and J lost 3, with 6 bases in between. There are 13 residues in the CDR3. Germline V lookup: CDR1 SNHLY, CDR2 FYNNEI. CDR3 sequence reads: CASSDDSNQPQHF. The CDR3 bases are TGTGCCAGCAGTGATGACTCCAATCAGCCCCAGCATTTT.

The CDR3 sequence: CASSLLGGNTEAFF. The CDR3 DNA reads TGTGCCAGCAGTCTACTTGGGGGGAACACTGAAGCTTTCTTT. The chain joins TRBV12-3 or TRBV12-4 to TRBJ1-1; D may be TRBD1 (5 bases). This CDR3 comprises 14 residues. V was shortened by 5 bases and J by 1 base, with 11 bases between the two germline ends.

This clonotype was detected a few times. This sequence joins TRBV6-1 and TRBJ1-1; 9 bases align to TRBD1. CDR1 MNHNS and CDR2 SASEGT come from the germline V gene. With 5 bases clipped from V and 1 base from J, the junction kept 5 bases outside the gene matches. The CDR3 runs to 15 residues. The CDR3 nucleotides read TGTGCCAGCAGTCAAACAGGGGGCCCGAACACTGAAGCTTTCTTT. Its translation is CASSQTGGPNTEAFF.

The chain links TRBV25-1 to TRBJ1-3; 10 nucleotides agree with TRBD1. The CDR3 runs 18 residues. CDR1 MGHDK and CDR2 SYGVNS come from the germline V gene. Trimming took 1 base from V and 0 from J; bases not matched to a gene: 6. The CDR3 here is CASSESPGQGNSGNTIYF. CDR3 DNA: TGTGCCAGCAGTGAATCCCCGGGACAGGGGAACTCTGGAAACACCATATATTTT.